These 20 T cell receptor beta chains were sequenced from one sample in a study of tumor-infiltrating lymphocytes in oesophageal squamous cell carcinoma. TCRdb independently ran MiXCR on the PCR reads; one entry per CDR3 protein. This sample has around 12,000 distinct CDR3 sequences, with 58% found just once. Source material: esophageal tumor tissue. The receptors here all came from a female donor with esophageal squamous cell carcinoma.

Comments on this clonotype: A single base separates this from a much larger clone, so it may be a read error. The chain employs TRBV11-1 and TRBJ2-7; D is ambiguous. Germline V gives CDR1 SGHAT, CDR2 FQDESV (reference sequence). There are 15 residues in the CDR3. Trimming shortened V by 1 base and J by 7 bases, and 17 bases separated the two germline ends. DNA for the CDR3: TGTGCCAGCAGCTTAGACGGAGCCTCCTACAATGAGCAGTACTTC. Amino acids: CASSLDGASYNEQYF.

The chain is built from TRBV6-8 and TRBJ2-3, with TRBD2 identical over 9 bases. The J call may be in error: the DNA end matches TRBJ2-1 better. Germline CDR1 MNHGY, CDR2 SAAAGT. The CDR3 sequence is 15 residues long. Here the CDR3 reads CASRRAGGLYNEQFF. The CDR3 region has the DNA TGTGCCAGCAGACGGGCGGGGGGGCTTTACAATGAGCAGTTCTTC.

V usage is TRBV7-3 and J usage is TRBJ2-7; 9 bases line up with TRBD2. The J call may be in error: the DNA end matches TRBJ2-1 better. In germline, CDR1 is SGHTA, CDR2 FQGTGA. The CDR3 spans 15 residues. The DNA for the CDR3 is TGTGCCAGCAGCCCAGCGGGAGGAGGGATTAATGAGCAGTTCTTC. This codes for CASSPAGGGINEQFF.

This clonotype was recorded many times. This CDR3 is CASSLGGQGAVETQYF. The CDR3 region has the DNA TGCGCCAGCAGCTTAGGGGGTCAAGGGGCGGTGGAGACCCAGTACTTC. The chain carries TRBV5-1 and TRBJ2-5, with D tentatively TRBD1 (6 bases). Germline CDR1 is SGHRS and CDR2 is YFSETQ. CDR3 length equals 16 residues. The V and J ends lost 2 bases and 5 bases respectively, with 19 bases between them.

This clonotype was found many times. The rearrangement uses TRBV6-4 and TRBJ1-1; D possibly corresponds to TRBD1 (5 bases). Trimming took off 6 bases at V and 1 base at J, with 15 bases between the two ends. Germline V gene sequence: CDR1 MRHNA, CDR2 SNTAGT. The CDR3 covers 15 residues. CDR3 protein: CASSEYAGTNTEAFF. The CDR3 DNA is TGTGCCAGCAGCGAGTATGCAGGGACGAACACTGAAGCTTTCTTT.

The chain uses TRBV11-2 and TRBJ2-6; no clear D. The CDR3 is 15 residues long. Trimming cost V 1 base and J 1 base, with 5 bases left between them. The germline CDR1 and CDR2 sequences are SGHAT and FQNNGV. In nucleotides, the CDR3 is TGTGCCAGCAGCTTAGGGCGTTCTGGGGCCAACGTCCTGACTTTC. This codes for CASSLGRSGANVLTF.

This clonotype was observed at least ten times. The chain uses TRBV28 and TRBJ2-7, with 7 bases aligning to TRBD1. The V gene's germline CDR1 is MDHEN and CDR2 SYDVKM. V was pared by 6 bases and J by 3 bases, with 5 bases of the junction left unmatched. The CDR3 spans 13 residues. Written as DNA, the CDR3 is TGTGCCAGCAGGGGACAGTCTCGCTACGAGCAGTACTTC. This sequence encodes CASRGQSRYEQYF.

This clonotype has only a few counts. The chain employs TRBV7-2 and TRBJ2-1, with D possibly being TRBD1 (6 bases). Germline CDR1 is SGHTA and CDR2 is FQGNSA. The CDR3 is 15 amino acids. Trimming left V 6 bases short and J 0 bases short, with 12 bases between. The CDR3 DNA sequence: TGTGCCAGCAGGACAAGGGGGAGCTCCTACAATGAGCAGTTCTTC. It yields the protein CASRTRGSSYNEQFF.

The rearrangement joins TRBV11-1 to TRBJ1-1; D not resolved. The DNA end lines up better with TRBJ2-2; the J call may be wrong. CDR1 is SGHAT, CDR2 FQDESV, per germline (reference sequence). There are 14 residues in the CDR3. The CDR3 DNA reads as TGTGCCAGCAGGTCTGGCCGGAGCACCGGGGAGCTGTTTTTT. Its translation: CASRSGRSTGELFF.

The CDR3 DNA reads as TGTGCCAGCAGCCCTGGGGGCAGCTACCTCCAAGAGACCCAGTACTTC. Its protein product is CASSPGGSYLQETQYF. The rearrangement links TRBV11-2 to TRBJ2-7; D may be TRBD1 (6 bases). The end of the DNA is better explained by TRBJ2-5, so the J call may be wrong. Germline lookup yields CDR1 SGHAT and CDR2 FQNNGV. The CDR3 sequence is 16 residues long.

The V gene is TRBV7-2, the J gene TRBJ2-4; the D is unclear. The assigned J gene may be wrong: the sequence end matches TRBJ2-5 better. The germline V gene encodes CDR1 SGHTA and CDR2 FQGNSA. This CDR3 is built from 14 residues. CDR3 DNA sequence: TGTGCCAGCAGCGTAGATGTCCACCAAGAGACCCAGTACTTC. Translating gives CASSVDVHQETQYF.

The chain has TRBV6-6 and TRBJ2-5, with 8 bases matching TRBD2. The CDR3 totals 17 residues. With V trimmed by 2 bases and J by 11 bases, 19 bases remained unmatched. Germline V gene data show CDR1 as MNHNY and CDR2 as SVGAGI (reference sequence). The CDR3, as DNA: TGTGCCAGCAGTTACGCGGTAGCGGGAAAGAAATACAATGAGCAGTACTTC. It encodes CASSYAVAGKKYNEQYF.

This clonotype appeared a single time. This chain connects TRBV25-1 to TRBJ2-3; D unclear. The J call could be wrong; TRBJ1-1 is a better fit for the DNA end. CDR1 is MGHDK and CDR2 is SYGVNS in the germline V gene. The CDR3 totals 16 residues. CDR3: CASSELIDGRGTEAFF. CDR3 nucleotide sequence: TGTGCCAGCAGTGAATTAATCGACGGCCGAGGAACTGAAGCTTTCTTT.

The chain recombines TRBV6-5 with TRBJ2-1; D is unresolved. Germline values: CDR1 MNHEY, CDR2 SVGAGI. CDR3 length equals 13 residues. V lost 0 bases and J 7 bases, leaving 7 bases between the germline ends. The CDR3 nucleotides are TGTGCCAGCAGTTACTCGCGCGGAAATGAGCAGTTCTTC. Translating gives CASSYSRGNEQFF.

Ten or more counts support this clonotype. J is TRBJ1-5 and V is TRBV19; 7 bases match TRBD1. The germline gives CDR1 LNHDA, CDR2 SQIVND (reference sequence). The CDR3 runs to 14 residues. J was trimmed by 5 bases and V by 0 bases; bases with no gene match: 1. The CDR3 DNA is TGTGCCAGTAGTATAGATCAGGGGGATCAGCCCCAGCATTTT. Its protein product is CASSIDQGDQPQHF.

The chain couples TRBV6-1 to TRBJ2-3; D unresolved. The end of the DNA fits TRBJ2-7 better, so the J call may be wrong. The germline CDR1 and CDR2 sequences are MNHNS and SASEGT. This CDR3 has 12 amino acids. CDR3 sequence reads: CASSEGYYEQYF. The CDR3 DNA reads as TGTGCCAGCAGTGAAGGGTACTACGAGCAGTACTTC.

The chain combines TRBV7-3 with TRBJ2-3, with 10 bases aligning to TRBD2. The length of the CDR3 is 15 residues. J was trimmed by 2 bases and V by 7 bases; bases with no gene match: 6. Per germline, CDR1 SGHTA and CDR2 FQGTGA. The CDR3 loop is CASTQGTSDTDTQYF. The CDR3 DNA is TGTGCCAGCACACAAGGGACTAGCGACACAGATACGCAGTATTTT. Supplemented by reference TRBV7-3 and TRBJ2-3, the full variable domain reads GAGVSQTPSNKVTEKGKYVELRCDPISGHTALYWYRQSLGQGPEFLIYFQGTGAADDSGLPNDRFFAVRPEGSVSTLKIQRTERGDSAVYLCASTQGTSDTDTQYFGPGTRLTVL.

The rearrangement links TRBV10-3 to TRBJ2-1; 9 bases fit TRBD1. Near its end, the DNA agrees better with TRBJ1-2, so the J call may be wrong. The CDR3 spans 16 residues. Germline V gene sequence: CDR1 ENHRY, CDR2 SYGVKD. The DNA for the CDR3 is TGTGCCATCAGACCAGAAGCAAGACAGGGGGTGCGTGGCTACACCTTC. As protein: CAIRPEARQGVRGYTF.

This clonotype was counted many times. The chain's CDR3 is CASSWASVYNEQFF. DNA of the CDR3: TGTGCCAGCAGTTGGGCTAGCGTGTACAATGAGCAGTTCTTC. The rearrangement links TRBV12-3 or TRBV12-4 to TRBJ2-1, with D tentatively TRBD2 (6 bases). The CDR3 loop spans 14 amino acids. V gave up 4 bases and J gave up 4 bases, with 11 bases separating them.

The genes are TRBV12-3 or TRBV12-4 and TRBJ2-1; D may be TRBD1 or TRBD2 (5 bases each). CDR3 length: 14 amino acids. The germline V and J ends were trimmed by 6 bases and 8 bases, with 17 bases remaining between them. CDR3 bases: TGTGCCAGCAGATCTCCGGGGCCGAGGGATGAGCAGTTCTTC. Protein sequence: CASRSPGPRDEQFF.